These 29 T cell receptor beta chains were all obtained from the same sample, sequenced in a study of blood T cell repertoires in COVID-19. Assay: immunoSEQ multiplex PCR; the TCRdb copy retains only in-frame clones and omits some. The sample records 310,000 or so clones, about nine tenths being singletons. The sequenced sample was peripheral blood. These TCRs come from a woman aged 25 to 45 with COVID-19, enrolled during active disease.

The CDR3: CASSLASGYEQYF. In nucleotides, the CDR3 is TGTGCCAGCAGCTTGGCCTCCGGTTACGAGCAGTACTTC. The genes are TRBV5-4 and TRBJ2-7; D is uncertain. This CDR3 is built from 13 residues. Per the germline V gene, CDR1 is SGHNT and CDR2 is YYREEE (reference sequence). Trimming cost V 0 bases and J 4 bases, with 8 bases left between them. Combining the CDR3 with reference TRBV5-4 and TRBJ2-7 gives the whole variable domain ETGVTQSPTHLIKTRGQQVTLRCSSQSGHNTVSWYQQALGQGPQFIFQYYREEENGRGNFPPRFSGLQFPNYSSELNVNALELDDSALYLCASSLASGYEQYFGPGTRLTVT.

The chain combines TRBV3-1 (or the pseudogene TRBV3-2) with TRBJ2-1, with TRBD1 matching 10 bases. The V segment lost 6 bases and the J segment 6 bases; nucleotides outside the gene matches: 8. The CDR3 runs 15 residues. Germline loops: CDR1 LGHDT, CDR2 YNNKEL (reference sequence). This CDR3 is CASRGPGQGFNEQFF. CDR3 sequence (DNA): TGTGCCAGCAGGGGCCCGGGACAGGGGTTCAATGAGCAGTTCTTC.

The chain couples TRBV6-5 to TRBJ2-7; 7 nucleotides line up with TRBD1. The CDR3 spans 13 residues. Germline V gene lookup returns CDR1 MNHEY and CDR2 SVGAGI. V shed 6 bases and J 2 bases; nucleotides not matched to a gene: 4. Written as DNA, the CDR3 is TGTGCCAGCAGGACAGGGATGGCCTACGAGCAGTACTTC. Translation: CASRTGMAYEQYF.

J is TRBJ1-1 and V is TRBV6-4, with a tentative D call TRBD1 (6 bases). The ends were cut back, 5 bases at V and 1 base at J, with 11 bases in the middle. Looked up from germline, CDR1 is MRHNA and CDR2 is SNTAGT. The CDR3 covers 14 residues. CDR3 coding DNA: TGTGCCAGCAGTAGGGACAACGGGAACACTGAAGCTTTCTTT. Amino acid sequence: CASSRDNGNTEAFF.

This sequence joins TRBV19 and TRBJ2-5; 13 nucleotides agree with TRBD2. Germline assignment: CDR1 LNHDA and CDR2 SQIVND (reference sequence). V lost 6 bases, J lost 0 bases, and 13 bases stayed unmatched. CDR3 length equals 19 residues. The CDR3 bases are TGTGCCAGTAGCCCCGGAGGACTAGCGGGAGCGGGGTACCAAGAGACCCAGTACTTC. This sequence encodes CASSPGGLAGAGYQETQYF.

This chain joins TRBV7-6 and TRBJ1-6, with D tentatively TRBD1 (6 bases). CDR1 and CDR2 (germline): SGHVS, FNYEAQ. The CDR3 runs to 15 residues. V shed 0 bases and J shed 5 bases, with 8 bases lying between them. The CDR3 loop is CASSLAAGDNSPLHF. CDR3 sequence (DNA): TGTGCCAGCAGCTTAGCGGCAGGGGATAATTCACCCCTCCACTTT.

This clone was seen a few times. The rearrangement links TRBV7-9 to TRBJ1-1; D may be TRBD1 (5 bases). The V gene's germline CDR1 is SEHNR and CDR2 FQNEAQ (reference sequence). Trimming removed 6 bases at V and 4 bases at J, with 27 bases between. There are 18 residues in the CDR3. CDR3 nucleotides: TGTGCCAGCAGGCTCCTATGGGTCCCGAAAGGGGAGGGCACTGAAGCTTTCTTT. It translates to CASRLLWVPKGEGTEAFF.

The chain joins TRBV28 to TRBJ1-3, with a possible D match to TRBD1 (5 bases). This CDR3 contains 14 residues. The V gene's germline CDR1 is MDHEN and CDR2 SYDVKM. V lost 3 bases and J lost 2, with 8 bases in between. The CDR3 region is CASSLFRAGNTIYF. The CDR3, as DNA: TGTGCCAGCAGTTTGTTCAGGGCTGGAAACACCATATATTTT.

CDR3 sequence: CASGWDGGYTGELFF. CDR3 sequence (DNA): TGTGCCAGCGGCTGGGACGGGGGGTACACCGGGGAGCTGTTTTTT. The V and J genes are TRBV27 and TRBJ2-2, with TRBD2 identical over 7 bases. This CDR3 has 15 amino acids. V was clipped by 8 bases and J by 3 bases; unmatched bases: 9. The V gene's germline CDR1 is MNHEY and CDR2 SMNVEV (reference sequence).

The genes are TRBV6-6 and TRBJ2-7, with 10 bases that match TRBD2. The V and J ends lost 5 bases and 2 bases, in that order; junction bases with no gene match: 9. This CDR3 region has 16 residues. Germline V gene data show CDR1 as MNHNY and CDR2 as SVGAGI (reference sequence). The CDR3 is CASSPRPAGGAYEQYF. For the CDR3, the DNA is TGTGCCAGCAGTCCTCGCCCAGCGGGAGGGGCCTACGAGCAGTACTTC.

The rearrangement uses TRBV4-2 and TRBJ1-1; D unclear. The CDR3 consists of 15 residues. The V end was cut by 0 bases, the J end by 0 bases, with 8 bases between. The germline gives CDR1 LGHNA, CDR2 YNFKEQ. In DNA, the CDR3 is TGTGCCAGCAGCCAAGATGAGGGAGTGAACACTGAAGCTTTCTTT. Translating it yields CASSQDEGVNTEAFF.

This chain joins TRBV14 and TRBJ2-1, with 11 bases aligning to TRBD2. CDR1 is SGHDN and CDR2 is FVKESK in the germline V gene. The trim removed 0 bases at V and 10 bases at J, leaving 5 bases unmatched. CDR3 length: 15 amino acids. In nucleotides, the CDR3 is TGTGCCAGCAGCCAAGAAACTAGCGGGAGTCGAGAGCAGTTCTTC. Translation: CASSQETSGSREQFF.

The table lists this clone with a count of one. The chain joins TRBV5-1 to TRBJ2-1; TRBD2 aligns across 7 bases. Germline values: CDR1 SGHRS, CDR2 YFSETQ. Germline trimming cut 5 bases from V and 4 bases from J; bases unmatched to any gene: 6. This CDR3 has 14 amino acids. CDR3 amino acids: CASSSEREYNEQFF. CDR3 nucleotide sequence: TGCGCCAGCAGTTCAGAGCGGGAATACAATGAGCAGTTCTTC.

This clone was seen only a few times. Here the CDR3 reads CASSLTGGYGYTF. The CDR3 DNA reads as TGTGCCAGCAGCCTGACAGGGGGCTATGGCTACACCTTC. The gene calls are TRBV3-1 (or the pseudogene TRBV3-2) and TRBJ1-2, with 9 bases identical to TRBD1. The length of the CDR3 is 13 residues. Germline trimming cut 4 bases from V and 4 bases from J; bases unmatched to any gene: 1. Germline CDR1 is LGHDT and CDR2 is YNNKEL (reference sequence).

Here the CDR3 reads CASSLGTGGAQNTEAFF. CDR3 nucleotides: TGTGCCAGCTCACTCGGGACAGGGGGCGCACAGAACACTGAAGCTTTCTTT. The chain is built from TRBV18 and TRBJ1-1; 12 bases map to TRBD1. The V gene's germline CDR1 is KGHSH and CDR2 LQKENI. Trimming at V came to 4 bases and at J to 1 base, leaving 7 bases not matched to a gene. The CDR3 length is 17 residues.

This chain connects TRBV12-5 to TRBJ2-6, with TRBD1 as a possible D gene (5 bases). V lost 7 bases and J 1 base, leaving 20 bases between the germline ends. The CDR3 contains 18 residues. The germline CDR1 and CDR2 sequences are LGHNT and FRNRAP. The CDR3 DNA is TGTGCTAGTGCAACCGCCCCAAAAGGGGTTTCTGGGGCCAACGTCCTGACTTTC. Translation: CASATAPKGVSGANVLTF.

CDR3 loop: CASSAQQVNTDTQYF. CDR3 coding DNA: TGTGCCAGTAGTGCCCAACAGGTAAACACAGATACGCAGTATTTT. The chain joins TRBV19 to TRBJ2-3; D may be TRBD1 (5 bases). V lost 5 bases to trimming and J lost 2 bases, with 14 bases between them. Germline CDR1 LNHDA, CDR2 SQIVND (reference sequence). The CDR3 loop spans 15 amino acids.

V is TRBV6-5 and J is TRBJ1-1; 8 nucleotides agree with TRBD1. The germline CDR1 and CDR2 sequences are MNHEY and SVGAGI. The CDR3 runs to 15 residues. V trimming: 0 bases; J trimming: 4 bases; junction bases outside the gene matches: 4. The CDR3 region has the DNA TGTGCCAGCAGTTACTCGACAGGGGCGAGCACTGAAGCTTTCTTT. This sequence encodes CASSYSTGASTEAFF.

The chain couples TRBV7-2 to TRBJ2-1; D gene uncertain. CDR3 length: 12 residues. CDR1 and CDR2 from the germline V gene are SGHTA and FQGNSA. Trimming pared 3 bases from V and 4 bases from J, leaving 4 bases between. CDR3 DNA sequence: TGTGCCAGCAGCTTCGAGTACAATGAGCAGTTCTTC. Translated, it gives CASSFEYNEQFF.

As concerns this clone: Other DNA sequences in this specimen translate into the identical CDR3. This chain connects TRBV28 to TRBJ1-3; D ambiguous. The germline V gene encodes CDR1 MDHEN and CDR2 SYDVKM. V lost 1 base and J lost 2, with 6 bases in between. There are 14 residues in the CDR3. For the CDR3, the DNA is TGTGCCAGCAGTTTATCCGGGGCTGGAAACACCATATATTTT. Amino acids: CASSLSGAGNTIYF.

The CDR3 region has the DNA TGTGCCAGCAGTGAGGGACAGGGGGCTAACAATGAGCAGTTCTTC. This gives the protein CASSEGQGANNEQFF. The rearrangement links TRBV2 to TRBJ2-1; 12 nucleotides agree with TRBD1. Per germline, CDR1 SNHLY and CDR2 FYNNEI. Losses at the gene ends were 3 bases for V and 5 bases for J; bases not matched to a gene: 2. This CDR3 is built from 15 residues.

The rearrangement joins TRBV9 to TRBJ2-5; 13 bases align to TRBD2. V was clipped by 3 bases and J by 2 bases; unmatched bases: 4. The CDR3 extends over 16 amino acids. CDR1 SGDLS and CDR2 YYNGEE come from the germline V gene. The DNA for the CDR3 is TGTGCCAGCAGCGAAGGACTAGCGGGGGTACAAGAGACCCAGTACTTC. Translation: CASSEGLAGVQETQYF.

CDR3 loop: CAWSEDSFYGYTF. For the CDR3, the DNA is TGTGCCTGGAGTGAGGACAGTTTCTATGGCTACACCTTC. V is TRBV30 and J is TRBJ1-2; D might be TRBD1 (6 bases). The CDR3 covers 13 residues. CDR1 is GTSNPN and CDR2 is SVGIG in the germline V gene (reference sequence). The V end lost 1 base, the J end lost 4 bases, and 10 bases lay between the germline ends. The full variable domain, rest sourced from reference TRBV30 and TRBJ1-2, is SQTIHQWPATLVQPVGSPLSLECTVEGTSNPNLYWYRQAAGRGLQLLFYSVGIGQISSEVPQNLSASRPQDRQFILSSKKLLLSDSGFYLCAWSEDSFYGYTFGSGTRLTVV.

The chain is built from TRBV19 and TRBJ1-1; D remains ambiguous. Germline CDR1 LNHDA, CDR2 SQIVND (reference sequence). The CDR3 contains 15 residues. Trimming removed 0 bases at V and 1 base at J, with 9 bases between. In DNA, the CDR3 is TGTGCCAGTAGTATAGAAGACGGGAGGAACACTGAAGCTTTCTTT. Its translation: CASSIEDGRNTEAFF.

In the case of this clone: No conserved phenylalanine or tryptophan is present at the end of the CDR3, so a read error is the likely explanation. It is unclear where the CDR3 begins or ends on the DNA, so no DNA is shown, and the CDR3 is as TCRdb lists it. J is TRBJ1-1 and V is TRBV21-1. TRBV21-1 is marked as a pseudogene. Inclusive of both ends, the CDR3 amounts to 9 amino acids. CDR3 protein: CASSRGGPD.

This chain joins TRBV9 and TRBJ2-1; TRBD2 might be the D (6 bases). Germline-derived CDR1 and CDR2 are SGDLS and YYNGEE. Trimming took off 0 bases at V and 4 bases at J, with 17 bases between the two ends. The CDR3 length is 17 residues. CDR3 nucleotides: TGTGCCAGCAGCGTAGATGGGACTGCGCCCCTATACAATGAGCAGTTCTTC. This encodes CASSVDGTAPLYNEQFF. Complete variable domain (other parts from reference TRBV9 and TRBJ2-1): DSGVTQTPKHLITATGQRVTLRCSPRSGDLSVYWYQQSLDQGLQFLIQYYNGEERAKGNILERFSAQQFPDLHSELNLSSLELGDSALYFCASSVDGTAPLYNEQFFGPGTRLTVL.

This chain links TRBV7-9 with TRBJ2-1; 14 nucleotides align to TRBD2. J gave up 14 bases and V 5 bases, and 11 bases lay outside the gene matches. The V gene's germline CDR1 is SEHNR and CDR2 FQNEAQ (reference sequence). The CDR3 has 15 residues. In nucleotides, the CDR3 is TGTGCCAGCAGCCCTTTAGGGACTAGCGGGAGTTTGGAGTTCTTC. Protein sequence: CASSPLGTSGSLEFF.

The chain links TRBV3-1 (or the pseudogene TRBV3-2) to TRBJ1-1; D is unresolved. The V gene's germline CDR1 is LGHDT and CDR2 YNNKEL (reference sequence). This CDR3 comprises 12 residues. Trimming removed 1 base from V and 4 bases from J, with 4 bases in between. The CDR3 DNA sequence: TGTGCCAGCAGCCAAGGTATCACTGAAGCTTTCTTT. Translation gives CASSQGITEAFF.

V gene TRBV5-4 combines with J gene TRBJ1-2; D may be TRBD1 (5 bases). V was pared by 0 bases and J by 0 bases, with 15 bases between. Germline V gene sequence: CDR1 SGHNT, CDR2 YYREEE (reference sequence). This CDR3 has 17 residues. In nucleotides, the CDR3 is TGTGCCAGCAGCTTGGCCATGGGGGGGAACCCTAACTATGGCTACACCTTC. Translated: CASSLAMGGNPNYGYTF.